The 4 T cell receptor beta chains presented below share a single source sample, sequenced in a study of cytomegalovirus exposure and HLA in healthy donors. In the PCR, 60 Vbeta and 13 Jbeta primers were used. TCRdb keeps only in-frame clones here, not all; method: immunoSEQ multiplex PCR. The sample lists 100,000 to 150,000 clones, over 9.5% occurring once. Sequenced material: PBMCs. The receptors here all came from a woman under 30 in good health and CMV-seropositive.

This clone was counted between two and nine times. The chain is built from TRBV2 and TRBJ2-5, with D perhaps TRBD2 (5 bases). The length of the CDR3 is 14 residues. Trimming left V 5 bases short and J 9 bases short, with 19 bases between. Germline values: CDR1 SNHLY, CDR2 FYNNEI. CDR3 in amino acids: CASSSPGRPEAQYF. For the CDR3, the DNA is TGTGCCAGCAGTTCTCCCGGACGCCCGGAGGCCCAGTACTTC.

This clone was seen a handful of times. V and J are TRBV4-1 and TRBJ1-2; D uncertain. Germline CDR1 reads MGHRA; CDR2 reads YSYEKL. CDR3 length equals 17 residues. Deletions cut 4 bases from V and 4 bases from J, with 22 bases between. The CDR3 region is CASSPLQSGVSGYGYTF. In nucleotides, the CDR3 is TGCGCCAGCAGCCCCCTCCAATCCGGGGTTAGTGGCTATGGCTACACCTTC.

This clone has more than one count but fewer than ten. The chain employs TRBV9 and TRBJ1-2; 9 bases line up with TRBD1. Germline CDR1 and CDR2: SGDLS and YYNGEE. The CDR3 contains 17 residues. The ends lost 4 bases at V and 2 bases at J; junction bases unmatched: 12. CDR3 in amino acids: CASSFGTGSQVNYGYTF. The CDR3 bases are TGTGCCAGCAGCTTTGGGACAGGGAGTCAAGTAAACTATGGCTACACCTTC.

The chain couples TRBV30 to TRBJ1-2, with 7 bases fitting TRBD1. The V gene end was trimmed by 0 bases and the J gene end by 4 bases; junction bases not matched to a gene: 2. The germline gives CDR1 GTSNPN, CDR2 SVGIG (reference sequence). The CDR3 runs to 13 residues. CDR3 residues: CAWSVGTAYGYTF. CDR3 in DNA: TGTGCCTGGAGTGTCGGGACAGCCTATGGCTACACCTTC.